The source of this T cell receptor beta chain is a study of CD8+ T cells in alopecia areata. Notes on the study in general: Throughout tofacitinib, many expanded lesional clones continued to persist in scalp and blood.

Once RNA had been extracted, it was reverse transcribed into cDNA to act as the sequencing template. Profiling relied on immunoSEQ multiplex PCR, and the TCRdb table lists in-frame clones only, not all of them. Of about 180,000 clones in the sample, approximately 59% were seen once. About this clone: Antigen: not known.

The treatment: oral pan-JAK inhibitor, 5-10 mg twice daily. As part of sample collection, lesional scalp punch biopsies and peripheral blood were taken from alopecia areata patients. Isolation of CD4+ and CD8+ T cells from PBMCs was achieved by sorting. Sequences were derived from CD4+ T cells sorted from blood, sampled at approximately week 55, from a patient treated with tofacitinib. The sequence was obtained from a human donor with alopecia areata.

CDR3 in amino acids: CASSQDRGRTYEQYF. Written as DNA, the CDR3 is TGTGCCAGCAGCCAGGACAGGGGCAGAACCTACGAGCAGTACTTC. The V call is TRBV14, the J call TRBJ2-7; 9 bases agree with TRBD1. CDR1 SGHDN and CDR2 FVKESK come from the germline V gene. The V segment lost 3 bases and the J segment 2 bases; nucleotides outside the gene matches: 5. The CDR3 is made up of 15 amino acids.